The 26 T cell receptor beta chains below were found in one sample sequenced in a study of cytomegalovirus exposure and HLA in healthy donors. Assay used: immunoSEQ multiplex PCR; TCRdb lists only in-frame clones, some missing. Of about 220,000 clones listed, around 90% are singletons. Material for sequencing was PBMCs. The receptors were sampled from a woman between 18 and 29 years old in good health and CMV-seronegative.

CDR3 sequence: CASRGRRGTNYGYTF. The CDR3 nucleotides are TGTGCCAGTAGGGGCAGGAGGGGTACTAACTATGGCTACACCTTC. The V gene is TRBV19, the J gene TRBJ1-2; tentative D call: TRBD1 (5 bases). The germline V and J ends were trimmed by 6 bases and 0 bases, with 14 bases remaining between them. CDR1 LNHDA and CDR2 SQIVND come from the germline V gene (reference sequence). The CDR3 runs to 15 residues.

This clone was observed once. The V and J genes are TRBV5-1 and TRBJ1-1; D is unclear. Germline CDR1 SGHRS, CDR2 YFSETQ. The CDR3 is made up of 13 amino acids. V dropped 6 bases and J dropped 3 bases, with 12 bases sitting between them. In DNA form, the CDR3 reads TGCGCCAGCACCCTAGTCGGGTACACTGAAGCTTTCTTT. Translated, it gives CASTLVGYTEAFF. Complete variable domain (other parts from reference TRBV5-1 and TRBJ1-1): KAGVTQTPRYLIKTRGQQVTLSCSPISGHRSVSWYQQTPGQGLQFLFEYFSETQRNKGNFPGRFSGRQFSNSRSEMNVSTLELGDSALYLCASTLVGYTEAFFGQGTRLTVV.

This clone was recorded only once. The chain uses TRBV19 and TRBJ1-1; TRBD1 matches at 7 bases. Trimming took 1 base from V and 4 from J; bases not matched to a gene: 12. From germline, CDR1 is LNHDA and CDR2 SQIVND (reference sequence). The length of the CDR3 is 17 residues. CDR3: CASSIVRGTGVGTEAFF. Written as DNA, the CDR3 is TGTGCCAGTAGTATAGTTCGGGGAACAGGGGTGGGCACTGAAGCTTTCTTT.

The rearrangement uses TRBV27 and TRBJ2-7, with TRBD1 identical over 8 bases. The length of the CDR3 is 17 residues. In germline, CDR1 is MNHEY, CDR2 SMNVEV (reference sequence). V was pared by 5 bases and J by 2 bases, with 14 bases of the junction left unmatched. Here the CDR3 reads CASSPPYRGRYPYEQYF. The CDR3 DNA follows: TGTGCCAGCAGTCCGCCCTACAGGGGGAGGTATCCCTACGAGCAGTACTTC.

J is TRBJ2-7 and V is TRBV5-4, with D perhaps matching TRBD1 (5 bases). The germline gives CDR1 SGHNT, CDR2 YYREEE (reference sequence). CDR3 length: 14 residues. V lost 1 base to trimming and J lost 2 bases, with 10 bases between them. CDR3 nucleotide sequence: TGTGCCAGCAGCTTGTTTCAGGGCACCTACGAGCAGTACTTC. The encoded protein is CASSLFQGTYEQYF.

Of note for this clone: A junction end diverges from the germline sequence, so it may reflect a read error. This chain joins TRBV27 and TRBJ1-1, with D possibly TRBD1 on 5 matching bases. The CDR3 loop spans 15 amino acids. The V gene's germline CDR1 is MNHEY and CDR2 SMNVEV (reference sequence). For the CDR3, the DNA is TGTGCCAACAGTTTATCTGGAATCGGGGGAACTGAAGCTTTCTTT. Translation: CANSLSGIGGTEAFF.

The rearrangement uses TRBV7-2 and TRBJ1-2, with D tentatively TRBD1 (5 bases). This CDR3 spans 13 amino acids. V was trimmed by 3 bases and J by 4 bases, leaving 9 bases between them. CDR1 and CDR2 (germline): SGHTA, FQGNSA. The CDR3 nucleotides are TGTGCCAGCAGCTTTGGGGGACTCTATGGCTACACCTTC. It encodes CASSFGGLYGYTF.

The CDR3 loop is CASAGGASGYTF. The CDR3 coding sequence is TGTGCCAGCGCGGGGGGCGCGAGTGGCTACACCTTC. The V and J genes are TRBV6-6 and TRBJ1-2; the D gene is possibly TRBD1 (6 bases). Germline loops: CDR1 MNHNY, CDR2 SVGAGI (reference sequence). The V and J ends lost 8 bases and 7 bases respectively, with 14 bases between them. CDR3 length: 12 residues.

V is TRBV27 and J is TRBJ2-6, with D possibly TRBD1 on 5 matching bases. CDR3 length: 16 residues. Germline lookup yields CDR1 MNHEY and CDR2 SMNVEV (reference sequence). Trimming took off 2 bases at V and 2 bases at J, with 10 bases between the two ends. The CDR3 bases are TGTGCCAGCAGTTTACACCCAGGGACTGGGGCCAACGTCCTGACTTTC. Translated, it gives CASSLHPGTGANVLTF.

This clone came up once. This chain joins TRBV6-5 and TRBJ2-1; D call uncertain. Trimming pared 5 bases from V and 9 bases from J, leaving 11 bases between. CDR3 length equals 12 residues. CDR1 and CDR2 (germline): MNHEY, SVGAGI. The CDR3 here is CASSLWAGEQFF. In nucleotides, the CDR3 is TGTGCCAGCAGTCTCTGGGCCGGTGAGCAGTTCTTC.

V gene TRBV27 combines with J gene TRBJ1-1, with D perhaps TRBD1 (6 bases). The CDR3 runs 13 residues. Germline lookup yields CDR1 MNHEY and CDR2 SMNVEV (reference sequence). Trimming stripped 6 bases from V and 1 base from J, with 9 bases between. CDR3 residues: CASRETGNTEAFF. CDR3 coding DNA: TGTGCCAGCAGGGAGACAGGGAACACTGAAGCTTTCTTT.

The gene calls are TRBV14 and TRBJ2-7; D is possibly TRBD1 (6 bases). The CDR3 loop spans 16 amino acids. V lost 0 bases to trimming and J lost 4 bases, with 16 bases between them. The germline V gene has CDR1 SGHDN and CDR2 FVKESK. The CDR3 DNA reads TGTGCCAGCAGCCAAGATCTGGGGGCAATCTTATACGAGCAGTACTTC. It translates to CASSQDLGAILYEQYF.

The genes are TRBV4-1 and TRBJ2-7, with a tentative D call TRBD1 (6 bases). V lost 1 base and J lost 5, with 12 bases in between. Germline V gene sequence: CDR1 MGHRA, CDR2 YSYEKL. This CDR3 is 14 amino acids long. CDR3: CASSQVNRADEQYF. CDR3 bases: TGCGCCAGCAGCCAAGTCAACAGGGCGGACGAGCAGTACTTC.

This clone was observed a single time. The rearrangement links TRBV18 to TRBJ2-1; D is unresolved. CDR1 KGHSH and CDR2 LQKENI come from the germline V gene. V dropped 3 bases and J dropped 3 bases, with 12 bases sitting between them. The CDR3 is 15 amino acids. CDR3: CASSPERSLYNEQFF. The CDR3 bases are TGTGCCAGCTCACCTGAGAGGAGTCTCTACAATGAGCAGTTCTTC.

The chain carries TRBV15 and TRBJ2-7; D gene ambiguous. The V end was cut by 1 base, the J end by 0 bases, with 10 bases between. Germline CDR1 is LNHNV and CDR2 is YYDKDF (reference sequence). The CDR3 covers 15 residues. Here the CDR3 reads CATSRGADHSYEQYF. In DNA, the CDR3 is TGTGCCACCAGCAGAGGGGCAGATCACTCCTACGAGCAGTACTTC.

The DNA of the CDR3 is TGTGCCAGCAGCTTAGTCGCCAGGGGAGGCACAGATACGCAGTATTTT. Its protein product is CASSLVARGGTDTQYF. This chain joins TRBV7-2 and TRBJ2-3; the D gene is possibly TRBD1 (6 bases). Germline V gene data show CDR1 as SGHTA and CDR2 as FQGNSA. This CDR3 comprises 16 residues. Deletions cut 1 base from V and 1 base from J, with 12 bases between.

V is TRBV6-1 and J is TRBJ2-2; 9 bases are shared with TRBD2. The CDR3 runs to 19 residues. Germline loops: CDR1 MNHNS, CDR2 SASEGT. Trimming cost V 4 bases and J 2 bases; bases outside gene matches: 14. CDR3 sequence: CASSVRLAAGLTNTGELFF. CDR3 bases: TGTGCCAGCAGTGTTAGACTAGCGGCTGGTCTTACAAACACCGGGGAGCTGTTTTTT.

The chain has TRBV18 and TRBJ1-4; 10 bases fit TRBD1. Germline V gene data show CDR1 as KGHSH and CDR2 as LQKENI. The CDR3 has 16 residues. Unmatched junction bases numbered 10, after V lost 4 bases and J lost 8 bases. The CDR3 reads CASSLNRDRGFEKLFF. DNA for the CDR3: TGTGCCAGCTCACTCAACCGGGACAGGGGTTTCGAAAAACTGTTTTTT.

The gene calls are TRBV4-1 and TRBJ1-2; weak D call: TRBD1 (5 bases). This CDR3 has 14 residues. Germline assignment: CDR1 MGHRA and CDR2 YSYEKL. Between the trimmed V and J ends, which lost 1 base and 2 bases, there was a span of 8 bases. The DNA of the CDR3 is TGCGCCAGCAGCCAAGCACAGGCGAACTATGGCTACACCTTC. It codes for CASSQAQANYGYTF.

This chain joins TRBV6-1 and TRBJ2-7; TRBD1 matches at 11 bases. Germline V gene data show CDR1 as MNHNS and CDR2 as SASEGT. The CDR3 contains 14 residues. Trimming at V came to 6 bases and at J to 4 bases, leaving 5 bases not matched to a gene. The CDR3 reads CASRDRGLSYEQYF. The CDR3 DNA reads as TGTGCCAGCAGGGACAGGGGGCTCTCTTACGAGCAGTACTTC.

The genes are TRBV14 and TRBJ1-2; possibly TRBD1 for D (5 bases). V was clipped by 4 bases and J by 2 bases, with 8 bases between them. The CDR3 has 13 amino acids. Germline V gives CDR1 SGHDN, CDR2 FVKESK. The CDR3 region is CASSPRVNYGYTF. The CDR3 coding sequence is TGTGCCAGCAGCCCCAGGGTCAACTATGGCTACACCTTC.

This chain uses TRBV27 with TRBJ2-7; the D gene is possibly TRBD1 (5 bases). The CDR3 is 14 residues long. Trimming removed 5 bases at V and 6 bases at J, with 17 bases between. Germline lookup yields CDR1 MNHEY and CDR2 SMNVEV (reference sequence). CDR3 in amino acids: CASSRSPQGPEQYF. The CDR3 DNA reads TGTGCCAGCAGTCGGTCCCCCCAGGGCCCCGAGCAGTACTTC.

The chain uses TRBV29-1 and TRBJ2-2; D possibly corresponds to TRBD2 (6 bases). V was cut by 6 bases and J by 2 bases, with 10 bases left in between. The germline CDR1 and CDR2 sequences are SQVTM and ANQGSEA. This CDR3 contains 13 residues. CDR3 coding DNA: TGCAGCGTACCGGGACTTAACACCGGGGAGCTGTTTTTT. Amino acids: CSVPGLNTGELFF.

V is TRBV15 and J is TRBJ2-7, with D perhaps matching TRBD2 (6 bases). Trimming took off 6 bases at V and 4 bases at J, with 28 bases between the two ends. This CDR3 is 18 amino acids long. Germline V gives CDR1 LNHNV, CDR2 YYDKDF (reference sequence). This chain's CDR3 is CATRVNSVGSDLRYEQYF. The CDR3 DNA reads as TGTGCCACCAGGGTGAACAGTGTCGGGAGTGATTTACGTTACGAGCAGTACTTC.

CDR3 bases: TGCGCCAGCACTCCTCAGGGGGCGGTTGGGGGAAACACTGAAGCTTTCTTT. Its translation is CASTPQGAVGGNTEAFF. This rearrangement joins TRBV5-1 to TRBJ1-1; 8 nucleotides match TRBD1. The CDR3 length is 17 residues. Per the germline V gene, CDR1 is SGHRS and CDR2 is YFSETQ. Unmatched junction bases numbered 15, after V lost 6 bases and J lost 2 bases. Filled out from reference TRBV5-1 and TRBJ1-1, the complete variable domain reads KAGVTQTPRYLIKTRGQQVTLSCSPISGHRSVSWYQQTPGQGLQFLFEYFSETQRNKGNFPGRFSGRQFSNSRSEMNVSTLELGDSALYLCASTPQGAVGGNTEAFFGQGTRLTVV.

The chain links TRBV27 to TRBJ1-3, with unresolved D. Trimming pared 6 bases from V and 4 bases from J, leaving 16 bases between. Germline CDR1 and CDR2: MNHEY and SMNVEV (reference sequence). This CDR3 contains 15 residues. In DNA form, the CDR3 reads TGTGCCAGCAGCCCCGGGGTATTCTCAGGAAACACCATATATTTT. This sequence encodes CASSPGVFSGNTIYF.